The subject of this entry is one T cell receptor (beta chain). The data stem from a study of blood T cells in healthy people across ages. Alongside a J-beta primer mix, a sample-barcoded 5' primer served in a second PCR lasting roughly 6 to 12 cycles. A 12-random-nucleotide template-switch adaptor tagged each cDNA molecule. TCRdb recomputed calls from the 5' RACE reads with MiXCR, one row per CDR3 protein. Of around 1.7 million distinct CDR3 sequences in the sample, approximately 28% were seen once. Sequencing input: blood. This receptor was identified in a woman aged 25-40 years in good health.

CDR3 sequence: CASSLLTGGSTDTQYF. The DNA for the CDR3 is TGTGCCAGCAGCTTATTGACGGGGGGATCCACAGATACGCAGTATTTT. The chain uses TRBV7-2 and TRBJ2-3; TRBD2 aligns across 7 bases. CDR1 and CDR2 from the germline V gene are SGHTA and FQGNSA. This CDR3 spans 16 amino acids. J gave up 2 bases and V 2 bases, and 7 bases lay outside the gene matches.